This T cell receptor beta chain was observed in a study of regulatory T cells in long-lasting Graves disease (dated by TCRdb to the early 2020s). Context from the whole study: To count as having persistent Graves' disease, a patient had to have received antithyroid drug treatment for over 5 years with TSH receptor autoantibodies remaining persistently positive. Peripheral blood TCR sequencing and RNA sequencing compared persistent Graves' disease patients with newly diagnosed Graves' disease patients. The study took place in China and was registered as a clinical trial. A total of about 35 samples underwent TCR sequencing: around 13 from persistent and approximately 20 from newly diagnosed Graves' disease patients. Persistent Graves' disease patients in the clinical cohort had taken antithyroid drugs for roughly ten years on average.

Points the paper makes about the study in general: Only the TCR beta chain was sequenced and analyzed. A larger number of public clonotypes was shared among persistent patients (more than 2,500) than among newly diagnosed patients (around 970). Compared with newly diagnosed patients, patients with persistent Graves' disease had lower TCR Shannon entropy and fewer highly expanded clones, which suggests clonal expansion. Peripheral blood alone was examined, since thyroid tissue, which constituted the primary lesion, could not be accessed. The small sample size was acknowledged by the authors as a limitation that may reduce accuracy. Persistent disease showed preferential use of TRBV28, TRBJ1-2 and TRBJ2-5, whereas newly diagnosed disease favored TRBV20-1 and TRBJ2-1.

As regards this clonotype: Its antigen is not yet known. No per-base quality is available; no much larger clone lies one base away.

The germline ends are 11 bases apart after V is trimmed by 5 bases and J by 2 bases. The CDR3 holds 14 amino acids from the cysteine to the phenylalanine. CDR3 DNA is the only sequence kept; it has 42 bases, read in frame from the first base. CDR1 and CDR2 are read off the germline V gene as SGHTA and FQGTGA. The time point label of this sample denotes: persistent/refractory GD, antithyroid drugs over 5 years with positive TRAb. For both TCR sequencing and RNA sequencing, RNA was extracted from PBMCs in TRIzol. The diagnosis of Graves' disease followed American Thyroid Association guidelines. Recruitment of patients was carried out at an endocrinology department in Xi'an, China. From each patient, roughly 9 milliliters of peripheral blood was collected into an EDTA anticoagulant tube. Ficoll Paque Plus density gradient separation was used to isolate PBMCs, and no further T cell sorting was performed. An Agilent 2100 Bioanalyzer and agarose gel were used to assess RNA quality, and a NanoDrop 2000 was used to measure RNA concentration.

To prepare the library, multiplex PCR was applied. Sequencing took place on an Illumina HiSeq 4000. iRepertoire HTBI primers and Arm-PCR amplification of CDR3 regions were used to construct TCR beta libraries. Gel purification was performed on PCR products prior to sequencing. Per the source publication's procedure: Gene usage analysis of CDR3 amino acid clonotypes used the 60 to 80 TRBV and about 13 TRBJ segments found across samples. COPE and FqMerger were used to merge filtered high-quality paired reads into contigs. BLAST was used to align contigs to IMGT TRBV, TRBD and TRBJ reference genes, with CDR3 defined following IMGT. Any clonotype with a frequency above 0.1% was counted as a highly expanded clone. Repertoire diversity was measured by Shannon entropy, and V-J evenness by the Gini coefficient. Clonotypes shared by more than one individual were considered public. Using fastp at Q25 and MiXCR, TCRdb reprocessed the public reads and kept productive beta chains. Every CDR3 protein is listed once, alongside the most common genes and DNA of its rows. What appears here as the V and J calls and clone size reflects TCRdb's work, not the paper's. Here the sample has approximately 290,000 distinct CDR3 sequences; 22% occur a single time. The ten most abundant clones make up roughly three fifths of the sample.

The material was peripheral blood mononuclear cells (PBMCs), obtained when the disease was refractory, from a patient treated with antithyroid drugs. The chain uses TRBV7-3 and TRBJ2-3; D gene: possibly TRBD1, on 6 matching bases. This clonotype was obtained from a female donor with Graves disease. The CDR3 protein: CASSPGHSTDTQYF. The nucleotides read TGTGCCAGCAGCCCGGGACACTCCACAGATACGCAGTATTTT.